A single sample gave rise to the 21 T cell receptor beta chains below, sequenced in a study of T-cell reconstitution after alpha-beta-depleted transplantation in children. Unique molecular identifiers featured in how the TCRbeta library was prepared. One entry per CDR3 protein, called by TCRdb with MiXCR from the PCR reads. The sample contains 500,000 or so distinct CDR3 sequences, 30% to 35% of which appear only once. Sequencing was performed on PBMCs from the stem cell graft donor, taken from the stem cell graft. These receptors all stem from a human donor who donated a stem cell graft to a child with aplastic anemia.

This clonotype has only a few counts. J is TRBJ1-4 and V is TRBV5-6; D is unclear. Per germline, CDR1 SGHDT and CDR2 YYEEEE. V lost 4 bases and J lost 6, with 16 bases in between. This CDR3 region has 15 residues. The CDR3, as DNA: TGTGCCAGCAGCGCTAGAGGGAAGGACTATGAAAAACTGTTTTTT. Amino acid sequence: CASSARGKDYEKLFF. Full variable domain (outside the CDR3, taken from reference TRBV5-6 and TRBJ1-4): DAGVTQSPTHLIKTRGQQVTLRCSPKSGHDTVSWYQQALGQGPQFIFQYYEEEERQRGNFPDRFSGHQFPNYSSELNVNALLLGDSALYLCASSARGKDYEKLFFGSGTQLSVL.

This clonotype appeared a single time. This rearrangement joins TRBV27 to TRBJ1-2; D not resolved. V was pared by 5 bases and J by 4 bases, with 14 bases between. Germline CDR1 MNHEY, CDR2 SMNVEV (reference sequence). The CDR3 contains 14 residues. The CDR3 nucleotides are TGTGCCAGCAGTACCCTCCGCACCATCTATGGCTACACCTTC. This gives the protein CASSTLRTIYGYTF.

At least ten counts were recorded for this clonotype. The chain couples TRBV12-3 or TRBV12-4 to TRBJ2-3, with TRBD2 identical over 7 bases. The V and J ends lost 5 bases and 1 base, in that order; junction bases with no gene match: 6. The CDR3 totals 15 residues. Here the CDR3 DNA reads TGTGCCAGCAGTCGGCGGGAGCGTGGCACAGATACGCAGTATTTT. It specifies CASSRRERGTDTQYF.

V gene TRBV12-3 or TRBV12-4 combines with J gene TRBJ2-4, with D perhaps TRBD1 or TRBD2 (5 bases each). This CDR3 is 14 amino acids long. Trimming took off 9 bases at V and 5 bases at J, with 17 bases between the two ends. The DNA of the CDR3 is TGTGCCAGTACGACCGGGACGAGGGAAAACATTCAGTACTTC. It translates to CASTTGTRENIQYF.

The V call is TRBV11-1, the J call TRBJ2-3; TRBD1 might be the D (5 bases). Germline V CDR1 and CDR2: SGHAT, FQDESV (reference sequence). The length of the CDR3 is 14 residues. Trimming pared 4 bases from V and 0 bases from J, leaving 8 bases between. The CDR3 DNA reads TGTGCCAGCAGCTCACAGGCGAGCACAGATACGCAGTATTTT. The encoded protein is CASSSQASTDTQYF.

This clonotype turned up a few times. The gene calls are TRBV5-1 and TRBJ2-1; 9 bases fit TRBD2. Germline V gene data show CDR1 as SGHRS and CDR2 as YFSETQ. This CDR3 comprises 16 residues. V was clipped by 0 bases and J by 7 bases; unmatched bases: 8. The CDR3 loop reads CASSLALAGVWNEQFF. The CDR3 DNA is TGCGCCAGCAGCTTGGCCTTAGCGGGAGTCTGGAATGAGCAGTTCTTC.

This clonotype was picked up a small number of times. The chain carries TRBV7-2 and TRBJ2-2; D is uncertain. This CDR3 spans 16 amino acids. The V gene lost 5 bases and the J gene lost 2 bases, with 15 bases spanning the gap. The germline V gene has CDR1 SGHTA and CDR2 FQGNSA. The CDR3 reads CASSPQLSPNTGELFF. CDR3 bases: TGTGCCAGCAGCCCTCAACTAAGCCCCAACACCGGGGAGCTGTTTTTT.

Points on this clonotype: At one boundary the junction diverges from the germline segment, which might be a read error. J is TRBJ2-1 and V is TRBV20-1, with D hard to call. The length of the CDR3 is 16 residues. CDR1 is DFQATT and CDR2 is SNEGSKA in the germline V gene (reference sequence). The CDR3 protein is CCARDGGGSSYNEQFF. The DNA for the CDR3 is TGCTGTGCTAGAGATGGTGGCGGTTCCTCCTACAATGAGCAGTTCTTC.

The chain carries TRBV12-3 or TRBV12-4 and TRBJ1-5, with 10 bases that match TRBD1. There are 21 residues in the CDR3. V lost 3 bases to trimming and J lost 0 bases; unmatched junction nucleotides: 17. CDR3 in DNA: TGTGCCAGCAGTTTTGATTTGGCGGGACAGGGGATAAACTATAGCAATCAGCCCCAGCATTTT. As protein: CASSFDLAGQGINYSNQPQHF.

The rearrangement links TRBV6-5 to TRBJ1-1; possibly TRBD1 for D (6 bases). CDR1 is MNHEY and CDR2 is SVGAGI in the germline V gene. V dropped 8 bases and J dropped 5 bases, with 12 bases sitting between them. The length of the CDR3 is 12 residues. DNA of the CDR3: TGTGCCAGCGGGCATCAGGGGACTGAAGCTTTCTTT. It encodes CASGHQGTEAFF.

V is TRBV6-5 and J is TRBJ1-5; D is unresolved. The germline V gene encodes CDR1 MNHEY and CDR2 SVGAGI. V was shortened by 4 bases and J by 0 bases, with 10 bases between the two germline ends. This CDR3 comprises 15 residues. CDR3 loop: CASSFNGISNQPQHF. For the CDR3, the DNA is TGTGCCAGCAGTTTTAACGGGATTAGCAATCAGCCCCAGCATTTT.

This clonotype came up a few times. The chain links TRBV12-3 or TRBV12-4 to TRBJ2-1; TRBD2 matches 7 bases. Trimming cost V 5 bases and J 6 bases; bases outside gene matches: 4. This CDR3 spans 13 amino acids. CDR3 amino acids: CASSVTSVNEQFF. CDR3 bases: TGTGCCAGCAGTGTAACTAGCGTCAATGAGCAGTTCTTC.

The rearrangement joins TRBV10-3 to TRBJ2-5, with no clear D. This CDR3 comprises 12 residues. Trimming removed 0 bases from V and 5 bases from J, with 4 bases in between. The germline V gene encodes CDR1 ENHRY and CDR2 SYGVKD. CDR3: CAISESTETQYF. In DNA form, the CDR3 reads TGTGCCATCAGTGAGTCGACGGAGACCCAGTACTTC.

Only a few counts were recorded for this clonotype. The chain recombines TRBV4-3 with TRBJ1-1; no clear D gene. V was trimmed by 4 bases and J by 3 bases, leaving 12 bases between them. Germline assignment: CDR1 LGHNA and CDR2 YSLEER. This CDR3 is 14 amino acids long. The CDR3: CASSLSSRYTEAFF. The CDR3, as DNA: TGCGCCAGCAGCCTATCGAGTCGATACACTGAAGCTTTCTTT.

CDR3 coding DNA: TGCAGCGTTGAGAGGGCCTACGAGCAGTACGTC. Its translation is CSVERAYEQYV. The chain joins TRBV29-1 to TRBJ2-7; tentative D call: TRBD2 (5 bases). Germline lookup yields CDR1 SQVTM and CDR2 ANQGSEA. Trimming cost V 3 bases and J 2 bases, with 5 bases left between them. The CDR3 totals 11 residues.

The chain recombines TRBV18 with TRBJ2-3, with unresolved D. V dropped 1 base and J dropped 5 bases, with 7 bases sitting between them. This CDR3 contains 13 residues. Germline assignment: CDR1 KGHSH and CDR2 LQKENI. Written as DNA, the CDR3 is TGTGCCAGCTCACCACAGGAAGGAGATACGCAGTATTTT. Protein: CASSPQEGDTQYF.

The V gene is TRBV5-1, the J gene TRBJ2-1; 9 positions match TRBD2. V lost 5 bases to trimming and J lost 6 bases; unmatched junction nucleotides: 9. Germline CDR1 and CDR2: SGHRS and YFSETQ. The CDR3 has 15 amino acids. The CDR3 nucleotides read TGCGCCAGCAGGATTAGCGGGGGAGGCTTCAATGAGCAGTTCTTC. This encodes CASRISGGGFNEQFF.

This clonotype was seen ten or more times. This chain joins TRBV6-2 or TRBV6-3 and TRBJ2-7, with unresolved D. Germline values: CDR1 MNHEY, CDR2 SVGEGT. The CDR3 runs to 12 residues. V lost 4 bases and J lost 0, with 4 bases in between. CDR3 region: CASSLSSYEQYV. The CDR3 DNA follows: TGTGCCAGCAGTTTGAGCTCCTACGAGCAGTACGTC.

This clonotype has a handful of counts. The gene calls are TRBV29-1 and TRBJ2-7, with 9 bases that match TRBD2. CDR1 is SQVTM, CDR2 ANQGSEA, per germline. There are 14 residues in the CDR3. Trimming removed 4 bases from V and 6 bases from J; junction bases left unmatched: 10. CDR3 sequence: CSVAPAGGGLEQYF. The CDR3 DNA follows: TGCAGCGTTGCCCCCGCGGGAGGGGGTCTCGAGCAGTACTTC.

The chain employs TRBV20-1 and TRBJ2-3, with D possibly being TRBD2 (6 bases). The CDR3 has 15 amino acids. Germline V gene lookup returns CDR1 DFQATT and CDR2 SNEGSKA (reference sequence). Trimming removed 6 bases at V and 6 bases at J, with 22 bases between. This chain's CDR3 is CSAPRQVWRGDTQYF. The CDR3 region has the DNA TGCAGTGCGCCCCGTCAAGTTTGGAGGGGTGATACGCAGTATTTT.

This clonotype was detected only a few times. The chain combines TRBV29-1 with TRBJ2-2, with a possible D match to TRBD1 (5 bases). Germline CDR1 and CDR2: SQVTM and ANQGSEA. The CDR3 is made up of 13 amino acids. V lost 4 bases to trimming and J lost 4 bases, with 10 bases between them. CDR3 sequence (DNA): TGCAGCGTTGTCCAGGGTAGCACCGGGGAGCTGTTTTTT. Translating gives CSVVQGSTGELFF.